This TCR beta chain is drawn from a study of HIV-infected patients and healthy controls. This clonotype was seen many times. 400 to 550 ng RNA was reverse transcribed with alpha and beta constant-region primers. Each of the alpha and beta chains got its own library through chain-specific third strand synthesis with indices. TCRdb recomputed calls from the 5' RACE reads with MiXCR, one row per CDR3 protein. The sample consists of approximately 5,200 distinct CDR3 sequences, 20% of them appearing once. Antiretroviral therapy had run roughly three months, about 14 weeks, before follow-up blood collection. Whole blood was used without fractionation, so all unsorted peripheral T cells were included. The sequence was collected from an adult with HIV infection. The source material was blood, sampled during antiretroviral therapy.

CDR3 DNA: TGTGCCAGCAGCTTAGGACTAGCGAACACAGATACGCAGTATTTT. It yields the protein CASSLGLANTDTQYF. J is TRBJ2-3 and V is TRBV13; 7 positions agree with TRBD2. CDR1 PRHDT and CDR2 FYEKMQ come from the germline V gene (reference sequence). Trimming cost V 0 bases and J 2 bases; bases outside gene matches: 2. This CDR3 has 15 residues.